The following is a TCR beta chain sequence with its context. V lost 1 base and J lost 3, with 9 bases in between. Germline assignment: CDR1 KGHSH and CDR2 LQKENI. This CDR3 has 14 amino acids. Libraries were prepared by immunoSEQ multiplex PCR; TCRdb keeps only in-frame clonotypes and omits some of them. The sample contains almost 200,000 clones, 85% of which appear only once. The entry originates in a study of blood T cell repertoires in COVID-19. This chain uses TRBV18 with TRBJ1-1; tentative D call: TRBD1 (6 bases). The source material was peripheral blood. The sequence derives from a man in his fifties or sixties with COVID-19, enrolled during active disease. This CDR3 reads CASSPLGGDTEAFF. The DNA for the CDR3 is TGTGCCAGCTCACCACTAGGGGGAGACACTGAAGCTTTCTTT.